A selection of T cell receptor beta chains follows, all from one sample in a study of T-cell memory formation after mild COVID-19. TCRdb processed the 5' RACE reads anew with MiXCR; each CDR3 protein has one entry. The table shows fewer than 500,000 distinct CDR3 sequences, with roughly 25% occurring only once. The sequencing input was PBMCs or a T cell subset sorted from them (not recorded which). The receptors come from an adult woman who had mild COVID-19 (a few samples of this study predate the infection). Cell type and time point are not known. CDR3s include the opening cysteine and the closing phenylalanine or tryptophan. The D gene is left open where the match is weak. Only part of the rows carry a size: once, few, many, or a class if the clone is expanded.

D gene,V gene,clone size,CDR3 length,J gene,CDR3 DNA,CDR3 protein
NA,TRBV20-1,few,14,TRBJ1-6,TGCAGTGCTCGTACTCACGGCTCTAATTCACCCCTCCACTTT,CSARTHGSNSPLHF
NA,TRBV6-1,few,14,TRBJ2-7,TGTGCCAGCAGTGATGCCAGGGACTCCTACGAGCAGTACTTC,CASSDARDSYEQYF
TRBD1,TRBV29-1,few,14,TRBJ1-2,TGCAGCGCACAAGACAGGGAAGGTAACTATGGCTACACCTTC,CSAQDREGNYGYTF
NA,TRBV7-9,few,14,TRBJ2-2,TGTGCCAGCAGTCATAAGTCCCCAACCGGGGAGCTGTTTTTT,CASSHKSPTGELFF
TRBD1,TRBV20-1,NA,15,TRBJ2-7,TGCAGTGGAACCGCGACAGGGAGATACTCCTACGAGCAGTACTTC,CSGTATGRYSYEQYF
NA,TRBV24-1,NA,17,TRBJ1-2,TGTGCCACCAGTTCAACCGCCGGGACGGAAGCTAACTATGGCTACACCTTC,CATSSTAGTEANYGYTF
NA,TRBV6-2/TRBV6-3,NA,13,TRBJ2-7,TGTGCCAGCCTCGCGGGGTGGGAGTACGAGCAGTACTTC,CASLAGWEYEQYF
TRBD1,TRBV3-1,few,15,TRBJ2-7,TGTGCCAGCAGCTTCGGGACAGGGGCCGGCTACGAGCAGTACTTC,CASSFGTGAGYEQYF
TRBD1,TRBV12-3/TRBV12-4,NA,13,TRBJ1-1,TGTGCCAGCAGTTTAGCGGGGGGGGACAGAATAGATTTC,CASSLAGGDRIDF
TRBD2,TRBV25-1,NA,15,TRBJ2-7,TGTGCCAGCAGTTACGAAGAGCGGGGCCCCTCCCAGCAGTACTTC,CASSYEERGPSQQYF
NA,TRBV12-3/TRBV12-4,few,14,TRBJ2-7,TGTGCCAGCAGTCCGAGAGGCCCGTCCTACGAGCAGTACTTC,CASSPRGPSYEQYF
TRBD2,TRBV11-3,few,15,TRBJ2-3,TGTGCCAGCAGCTCCGGACTAGCGGGAACGGGGCCGCAGTATTTT,CASSSGLAGTGPQYF
NA,TRBV3-1,few,16,TRBJ2-7,TGTGCCAGCAGCCAAGAAAAGGTAGGGTTAACCTACGAGCAGTACTTC,CASSQEKVGLTYEQYF
TRBD2,TRBV12-3/TRBV12-4,NA,17,TRBJ2-1,TGTGCCAGCAGCCCTCCCGAGGGGACTAGGGTGGGGGATGAGCAGTTCTTC,CASSPPEGTRVGDEQFF
NA,TRBV20-1,NA,15,TRBJ1-1,TGCAGTGCTAGAGATCATGACAGCTCGGACACTGAAGCTTTCTTT,CSARDHDSSDTEAFF
NA,TRBV18,many,13,TRBJ1-1,TGTGCCAGCTCAGGGACCCAGAACACTGAAGCTTTCTTT,CASSGTQNTEAFF
TRBD1,TRBV7-2,NA,18,TRBJ1-5,TGTGCCAGCAGCCCACAGACAGGGGGCTACGGTAGCAATCAGCCCCAGCATTTT,CASSPQTGGYGSNQPQHF
TRBD1,TRBV12-3/TRBV12-4,NA,15,TRBJ2-5,TGTGCCAGCAGTCCCGAAGGCAGGGGGCGTGAGACCCAGTACTTC,CASSPEGRGRETQYF
NA,TRBV25-1,few,15,TRBJ1-1,TGTGCCAGCAGTGATACCGGGACGGATAACACTGAAGCTTTCTTT,CASSDTGTDNTEAFF
NA,TRBV5-1,NA,11,TRBJ2-3,TGCGCCAGCAGCCAACCCGGGGGGCAGTATTTT,CASSQPGGQYF
TRBD1,TRBV30,NA,15,TRBJ2-2,TGTGCCTGGAGTACAGGGGGCCCTAACACCGGGGAGCTGTTTTTT,CAWSTGGPNTGELFF
NA,TRBV20-1,few,15,TRBJ2-1,TGCAGTGCTCGGACTGATAAGAGCTCCTACAATGAGCAGTTCTTC,CSARTDKSSYNEQFF
TRBD2,TRBV29-1,NA,16,TRBJ2-5,TGCAGCGTTGAACCCAGACTAGCGCCCCAGTCGGGTACCCAGTACTTC,CSVEPRLAPQSGTQYF
TRBD2,TRBV6-5,NA,15,TRBJ2-3,TGTGCCAGCAGTGCGCCTAGCGGCCGCACAGATACGCAGTATTTT,CASSAPSGRTDTQYF
NA,TRBV11-2,NA,14,TRBJ2-2,TGTGCCAGCAGCTTATTGAAGGGGGCCGGGGAGCTGTTTTTT,CASSLLKGAGELFF
TRBD2,TRBV11-3,NA,15,TRBJ2-7,TGTGCCAGCAGCTTACGGAGCGGGAGAAGCGACGAGCAGTACTTC,CASSLRSGRSDEQYF
NA,TRBV7-6,NA,15,TRBJ2-1,TGTGCCAGCAGCACAAGCGCGAGCTCCTACAATGAGCAGTTCTTC,CASSTSASSYNEQFF
NA,TRBV5-1,NA,15,TRBJ2-7,TGCGCCAGCAGCTTGGGGGGGCTAAGCTCCTACGAGCAGTACTTC,CASSLGGLSSYEQYF
NA,TRBV3-1,NA,9,TRBJ2-5,TGTGCCAGCAGCACACCCCAGTACTTC,CASSTPQYF
NA,TRBV7-9,few,13,TRBJ1-2,TGTGCCAGCAGCCCAACGGAGCTCTATGGCTACACCTTC,CASSPTELYGYTF
TRBD1,TRBV6-2/TRBV6-3,NA,16,TRBJ2-5,TGTGCCAGCAGTCGACCCTACAGGGGCCCGGCAGAGACCCAGTACTTC,CASSRPYRGPAETQYF
TRBD1,TRBV5-1,NA,16,TRBJ1-4,TGCGCCAGCAGCGAGACAGGGGCGGCAACTAATGAAAAACTGTTTTTT,CASSETGAATNEKLFF
NA,TRBV6-2/TRBV6-3,few,13,TRBJ1-5,TGTGCCAGCAGTTACTTGGGGGGTCAGCCCCAGCATTTT,CASSYLGGQPQHF
NA,TRBV7-9,NA,16,TRBJ2-2,TGTGCCAGCAGTAACCCCGAGATAGAGCTGTCCGGGGAGCTGTTTTTT,CASSNPEIELSGELFF
NA,TRBV12-3/TRBV12-4,few,15,TRBJ1-1,TGTGCCAGCAGTTTAGTGACAGAACTTAACACTGAAGCTTTCTTT,CASSLVTELNTEAFF
NA,TRBV5-1,few,14,TRBJ1-5,TGCGCCAGCAGCTTGGAGGGGCGTGGTCAGCCCCAGCATTTT,CASSLEGRGQPQHF
TRBD1,TRBV27,few,13,TRBJ1-2,TGTGCCAGCAGTTGGGACAGGACCTATGGCTACACCTTC,CASSWDRTYGYTF
NA,TRBV29-1,NA,16,TRBJ2-2,TGCAGCGCCGCGAGGGGGGGCGATTTCGGTACCGGGGAGCTGTTTTTT,CSAARGGDFGTGELFF
NA,TRBV29-1,few,11,TRBJ2-1,TGCAGCGTATATTCCGGGACCCGAAAGTTCTTC,CSVYSGTRKFF
TRBD2,TRBV30,NA,12,TRBJ2-7,TGTGCCTGGAGTAGGACTAGCTACGAGCAGTACTTC,CAWSRTSYEQYF
TRBD2,TRBV3-1,NA,14,TRBJ2-3,TGTGCCAGCAGCCAAGCCAGCGGGGGGAATACGCAGTATTTT,CASSQASGGNTQYF
NA,TRBV6-2/TRBV6-3,few,14,TRBJ1-1,TGTGCCAGCAGTTACAGGGGAGCGGACACTGAAGCTTTCTTT,CASSYRGADTEAFF
NA,TRBV7-9,NA,14,TRBJ2-7,TGTGCCAGCAGCCTCACTCAGGGGTCCTACGAGCAGTACTTC,CASSLTQGSYEQYF
NA,TRBV7-9,few,13,TRBJ2-7,TGTGCCAGCAGTTTTATCCTAGATAACGAGCAGTACTTC,CASSFILDNEQYF
TRBD2,TRBV5-1,NA,16,TRBJ2-1,TGCGCCAGCAGCCCATGGACTAGCGGCTTCTACAATGAGCAGTTCTTC,CASSPWTSGFYNEQFF
TRBD2,TRBV5-5,few,19,TRBJ2-7,TGTGCCAGCAGCTTGATAGGGGCCCTAGGGACTCGCGGGAGAGACGAGCAGTACTTC,CASSLIGALGTRGRDEQYF
NA,TRBV12-3/TRBV12-4,few,11,TRBJ2-2,TGTGCCAGCATCCTGACAGGGGAGCTGTTTTTT,CASILTGELFF
NA,TRBV5-1,NA,15,TRBJ2-7,TGCGCCAGCAGCTCCGGGACTGCCCCTTCCTACGAGCAGTACTTC,CASSSGTAPSYEQYF
NA,TRBV6-5,NA,16,TRBJ1-2,TGTGCCAGCAGTCCTGACCTGCGGACACTGGGCTATGGCTACACCTTC,CASSPDLRTLGYGYTF
NA,TRBV20-1,NA,13,TRBJ2-3,TGCAGTGCTAGACCGGACGGCACAGATACGCAGTATTTT,CSARPDGTDTQYF
NA,TRBV7-3,NA,15,TRBJ2-1,TGTGCCAGCAGCCGCGGGGCAGGGGTGCTCAATGAGCAGTTCTTC,CASSRGAGVLNEQFF
TRBD2,TRBV5-1,NA,18,TRBJ2-1,TGCGCCAGCAGCTTGCTACTAGCGGGGGGGCCGGGCTACAATGAGCAGTTCTTC,CASSLLLAGGPGYNEQFF
NA,TRBV20-1,NA,16,TRBJ1-1,TGCAGTGCCCTGAGGGTTGGGGGCAACCGAAGGGATGGGGCTTTCTTT,CSALRVGGNRRDGAFF
NA,TRBV15,few,14,TRBJ2-3,TGTGCCACCAGCAGCGGGCAGGGCCCGGATACGCAGTATTTT,CATSSGQGPDTQYF
NA,TRBV7-9,NA,15,TRBJ2-5,TGTGCCAGCAGCTCTTCCCACTGGCAGCAAGAGACCCAGTACTTC,CASSSSHWQQETQYF
TRBD2,TRBV7-9,few,16,TRBJ2-3,TGTGCCAGCAGCTTTGGTAGCGGGGGGGGCACAGATACGCAGTATTTT,CASSFGSGGGTDTQYF
TRBD1,TRBV5-6,many,15,TRBJ2-7,TGTGCCAGCAGCTTCGGGACAGGGGCCACCTACGAGCAGTACTTC,CASSFGTGATYEQYF
NA,TRBV18,NA,15,TRBJ2-2,TGTGCCAGCTCCGGAACGGGCGCAGGCACCGGGGAGCTGTTTTTT,CASSGTGAGTGELFF
TRBD2,TRBV7-9,NA,17,TRBJ2-1,TGTGCCAGCAGCCCCCGACAGGGGACTAGCGGGGTCAATGAGCAGTTCTTC,CASSPRQGTSGVNEQFF